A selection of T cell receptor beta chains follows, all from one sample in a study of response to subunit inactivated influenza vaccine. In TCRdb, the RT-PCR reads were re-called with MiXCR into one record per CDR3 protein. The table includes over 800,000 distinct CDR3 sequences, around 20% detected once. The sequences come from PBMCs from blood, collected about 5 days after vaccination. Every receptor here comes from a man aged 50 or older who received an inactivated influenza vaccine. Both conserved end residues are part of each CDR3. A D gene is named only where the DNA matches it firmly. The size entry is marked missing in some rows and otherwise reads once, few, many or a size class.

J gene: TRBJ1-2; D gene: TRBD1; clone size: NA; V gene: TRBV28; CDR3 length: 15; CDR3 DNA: TGTGCCAGCAGTGTACCGGACAGGGGTTCGTATGGCTACACCTTC; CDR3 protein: CASSVPDRGSYGYTF
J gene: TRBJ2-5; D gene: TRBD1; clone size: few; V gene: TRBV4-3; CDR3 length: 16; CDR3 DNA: TGCGCCAGCAGCCAAGTCCTCGACAGGGGCCAAGAGACCCAGTACTTC; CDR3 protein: CASSQVLDRGQETQYF
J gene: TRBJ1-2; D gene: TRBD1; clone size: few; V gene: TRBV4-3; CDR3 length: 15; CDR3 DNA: TGCGCCAGCAGCCAACCCACCGGGACAGGGAGTGGCTACACCTTC; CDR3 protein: CASSQPTGTGSGYTF
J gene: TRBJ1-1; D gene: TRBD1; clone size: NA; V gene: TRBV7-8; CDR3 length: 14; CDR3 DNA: TGTGCCAGCAGCTTGGGGACAGGGTCGACTGAAGCTTTCTTT; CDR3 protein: CASSLGTGSTEAFF
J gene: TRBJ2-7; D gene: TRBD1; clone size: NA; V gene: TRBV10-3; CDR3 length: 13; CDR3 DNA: TGTGCCATCAGGGCCGGGACAGGGTGGGAGCAGTACTTC; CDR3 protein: CAIRAGTGWEQYF
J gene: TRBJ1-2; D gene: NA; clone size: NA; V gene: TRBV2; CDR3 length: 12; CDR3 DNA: TGTGCCAGCAGTGAAGGGGTTGGCGGCTACACCTTC; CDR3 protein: CASSEGVGGYTF
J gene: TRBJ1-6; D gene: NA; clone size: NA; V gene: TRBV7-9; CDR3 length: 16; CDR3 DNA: TGTGCCAGCAGTACGGGGCCCCAAGGGGCCCATTCACCCCTCCACTTT; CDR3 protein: CASSTGPQGAHSPLHF
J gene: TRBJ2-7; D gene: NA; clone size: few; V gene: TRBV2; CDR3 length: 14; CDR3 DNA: TGTGCCAGCAACGACGGGACGGACTCCTACGAGCAGTACTTC; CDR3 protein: CASNDGTDSYEQYF
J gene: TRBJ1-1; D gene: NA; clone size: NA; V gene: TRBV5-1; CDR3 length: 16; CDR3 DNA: TGCGCCAGCAGCTTGTCTGGGGGGATAAGGAACACTGAAGCTTTCTTT; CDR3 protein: CASSLSGGIRNTEAFF
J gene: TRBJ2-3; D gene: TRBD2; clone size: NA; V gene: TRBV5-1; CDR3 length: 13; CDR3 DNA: TGTGCCAGCCGGGAGGGGAGCACAGATACGCAGTATTTT; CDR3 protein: CASREGSTDTQYF
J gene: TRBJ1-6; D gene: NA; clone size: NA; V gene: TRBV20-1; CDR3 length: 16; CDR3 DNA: TGCAGTGCTAGGCGGGATAGGGCGGGAGGTAATTCACCCCTCCACTTT; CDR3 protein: CSARRDRAGGNSPLHF
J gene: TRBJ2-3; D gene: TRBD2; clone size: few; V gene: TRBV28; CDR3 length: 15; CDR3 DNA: TGTGCCAGCAGTTCCCCGGGGGGGCGCGGAGATACGCAGTATTTT; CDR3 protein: CASSSPGGRGDTQYF
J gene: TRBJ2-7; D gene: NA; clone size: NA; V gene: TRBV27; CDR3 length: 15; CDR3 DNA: TGTGCCAGCAGTATGACAGGGCGGGGAAATACGAGGCAGTACTTC; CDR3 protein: CASSMTGRGNTRQYF
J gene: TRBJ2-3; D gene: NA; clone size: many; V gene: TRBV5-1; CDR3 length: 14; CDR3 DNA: TGCGCCAGCAGCTTGGATCAGAACACAGATACGCAGTATTTT; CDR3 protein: CASSLDQNTDTQYF
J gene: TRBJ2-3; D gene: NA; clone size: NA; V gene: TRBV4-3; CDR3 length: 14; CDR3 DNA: TGCGCCAGCAGCCATGGAGGGGCGGAAGATACGAAGTATTTT; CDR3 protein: CASSHGGAEDTKYF
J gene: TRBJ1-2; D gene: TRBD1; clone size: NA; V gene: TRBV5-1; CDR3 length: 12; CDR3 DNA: TGCGCCAGCTCCGGGACAGGCAACGGCTACACCTTC; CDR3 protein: CASSGTGNGYTF
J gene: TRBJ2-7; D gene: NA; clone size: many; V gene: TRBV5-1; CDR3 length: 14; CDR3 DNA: TGCGCCAGCAGCTTGGAGGTGGAACGAGGCGAGCAGTACTTC; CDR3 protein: CASSLEVERGEQYF
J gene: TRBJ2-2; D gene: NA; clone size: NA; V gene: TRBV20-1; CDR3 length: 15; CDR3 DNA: TGCAGTGCTAGAGATTCCCAGCGGAACACCGGGGAGCTGTTTTTT; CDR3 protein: CSARDSQRNTGELFF
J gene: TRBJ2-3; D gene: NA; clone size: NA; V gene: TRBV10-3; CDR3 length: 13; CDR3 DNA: TGTGCCATGGCCCGTGAGCCCACAGATACGCAGTATTTT; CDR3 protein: CAMAREPTDTQYF
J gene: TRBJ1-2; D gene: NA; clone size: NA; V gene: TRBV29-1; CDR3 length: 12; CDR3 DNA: TGCAGCGTTCAAGGCAGTTACTATGGCTACACCTTC; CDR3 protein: CSVQGSYYGYTF
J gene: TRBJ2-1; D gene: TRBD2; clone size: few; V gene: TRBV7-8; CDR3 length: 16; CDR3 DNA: TGTGCCAGCAGCTTAGGGGGACTAGCGGAATACAATGAGCAGTTCTTC; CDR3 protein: CASSLGGLAEYNEQFF
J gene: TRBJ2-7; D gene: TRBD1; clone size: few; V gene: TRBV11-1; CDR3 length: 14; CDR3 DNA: TGTGCCAGCAGCCGGGACAGAATCTCCTACGAGCAGTACTTC; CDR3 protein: CASSRDRISYEQYF
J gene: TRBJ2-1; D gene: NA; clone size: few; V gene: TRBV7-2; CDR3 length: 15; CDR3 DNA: TGTGCCAGCAGCTTAGCTTCGCGGAGCTACAATGAGCAGTTCTTC; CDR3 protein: CASSLASRSYNEQFF
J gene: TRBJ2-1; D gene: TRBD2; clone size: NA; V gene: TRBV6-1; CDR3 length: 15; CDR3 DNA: TGTGCCAGCAGAGGGACTAGCGGGAATTACAATGAGCAGTTCTTC; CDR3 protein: CASRGTSGNYNEQFF
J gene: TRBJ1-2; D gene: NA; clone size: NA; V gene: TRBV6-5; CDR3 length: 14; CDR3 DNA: TGTGCCAGCAGTTACTCCGGGGAACGCTATGGCTACACCTTC; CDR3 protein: CASSYSGERYGYTF
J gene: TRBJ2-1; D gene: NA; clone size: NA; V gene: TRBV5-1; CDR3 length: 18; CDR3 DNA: TGCGCCAGCAGCTTGGGGCAGGGGTGGTCAAACGAGGACAATGAGCAGTTCTTC; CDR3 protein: CASSLGQGWSNEDNEQFF
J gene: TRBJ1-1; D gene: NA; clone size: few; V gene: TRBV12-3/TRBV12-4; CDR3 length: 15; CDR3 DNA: TGTGCCAGCAGTTTTGGGGGGCTGGGTGCCACTGAAGCTTTCTTT; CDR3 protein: CASSFGGLGATEAFF
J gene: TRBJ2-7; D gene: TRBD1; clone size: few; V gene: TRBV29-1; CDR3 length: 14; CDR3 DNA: TGCAGCGTTGGGCGGACAGGGGTTTCCTACGAGCAGTACTTC; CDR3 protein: CSVGRTGVSYEQYF
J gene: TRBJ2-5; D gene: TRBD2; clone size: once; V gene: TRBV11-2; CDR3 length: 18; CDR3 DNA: TGTGCCAGCAGCGGGGGACTAGCGGGGGGCCTGGGATCGGAGACCCAGTACTTC; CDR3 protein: CASSGGLAGGLGSETQYF
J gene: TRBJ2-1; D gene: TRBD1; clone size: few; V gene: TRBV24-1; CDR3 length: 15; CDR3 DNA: TGTGCCACCAGTGAACAGGGACAGGGGGCCGATGAGCAGTTCTTC; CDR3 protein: CATSEQGQGADEQFF
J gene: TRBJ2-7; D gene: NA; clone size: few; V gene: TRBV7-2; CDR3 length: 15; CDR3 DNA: TGTGCCAGCAGCCCCCAACCAACAGGGATGTACGAGCAGTACTTC; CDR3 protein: CASSPQPTGMYEQYF
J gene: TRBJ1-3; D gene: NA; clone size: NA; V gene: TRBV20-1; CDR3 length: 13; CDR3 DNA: TGCAGTGCTCCACGGGGGGGGAGAAACACCATATATTTT; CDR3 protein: CSAPRGGRNTIYF
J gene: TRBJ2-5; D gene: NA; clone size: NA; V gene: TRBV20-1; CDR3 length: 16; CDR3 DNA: TGCAGTGCTAGCGGGTTATGGGGGCGGGGGAAAGAGACCCAGTACTTC; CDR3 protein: CSASGLWGRGKETQYF